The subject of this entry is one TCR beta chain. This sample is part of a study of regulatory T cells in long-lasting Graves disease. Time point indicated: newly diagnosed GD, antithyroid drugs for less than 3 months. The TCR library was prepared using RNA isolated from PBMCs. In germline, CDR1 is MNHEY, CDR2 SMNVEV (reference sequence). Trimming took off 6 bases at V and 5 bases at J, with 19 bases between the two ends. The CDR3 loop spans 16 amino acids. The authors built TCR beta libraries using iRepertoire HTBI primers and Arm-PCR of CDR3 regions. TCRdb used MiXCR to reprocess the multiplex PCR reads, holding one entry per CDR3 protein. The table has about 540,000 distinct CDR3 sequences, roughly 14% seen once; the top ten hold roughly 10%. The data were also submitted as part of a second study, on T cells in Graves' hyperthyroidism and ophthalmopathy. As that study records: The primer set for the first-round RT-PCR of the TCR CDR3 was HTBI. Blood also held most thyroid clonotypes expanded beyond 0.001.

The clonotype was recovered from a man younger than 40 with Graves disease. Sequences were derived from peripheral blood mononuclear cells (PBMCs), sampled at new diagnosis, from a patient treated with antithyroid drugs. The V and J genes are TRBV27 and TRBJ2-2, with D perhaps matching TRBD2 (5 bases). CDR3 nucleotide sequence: TGTGCCAGCAGCCCGGAGGCGATGCGACGGACCGGGGAGCTGTTTTTT. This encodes CASSPEAMRRTGELFF.